This T cell receptor beta chain came from a study of OX40 agonist ivuxolimab in advanced cancers. The overall study: Allowance was made for prior anti-PD-1, anti-PD-L1 or anti-CTLA-4 therapy, and around 41% had some. Study-level results: Relative to CD4+ cells, CD8+ T cells on average had more expanded clones. With doses of 0.1 to 3.0 mg/kg, CD4+ and CD8+ blood T cells had undergone clonal expansion by week 6.

Sampling times: baseline, cycle 4 day 1, cycle 7 day 1. Comment on this clone: The antigen remains undetermined.

The assay was immunoSEQ multiplex PCR, and TCRdb's table has in-frame clones only and misses some. The table lists under 85,000 clones, 86% of them singletons. The clonotype originates from an adult with an advanced solid tumor such as melanoma, head and neck, liver or kidney cancer. The sample here was CD4+ or CD8+ T cells sorted from blood, taken in a trial of the OX40 agonist ivuxolimab.

The CDR3 region is CASSTASGINTGELFF. The CDR3 DNA reads TGTGCCAGCAGCACCGCTAGCGGAATTAACACCGGGGAGCTGTTTTTT. The V and J genes are TRBV5-4 and TRBJ2-2; TRBD2 matches 7 bases. The CDR3 is 16 amino acids. The V gene's germline CDR1 is SGHNT and CDR2 YYREEE (reference sequence). The trim removed 4 bases at V and 2 bases at J, leaving 8 bases unmatched.